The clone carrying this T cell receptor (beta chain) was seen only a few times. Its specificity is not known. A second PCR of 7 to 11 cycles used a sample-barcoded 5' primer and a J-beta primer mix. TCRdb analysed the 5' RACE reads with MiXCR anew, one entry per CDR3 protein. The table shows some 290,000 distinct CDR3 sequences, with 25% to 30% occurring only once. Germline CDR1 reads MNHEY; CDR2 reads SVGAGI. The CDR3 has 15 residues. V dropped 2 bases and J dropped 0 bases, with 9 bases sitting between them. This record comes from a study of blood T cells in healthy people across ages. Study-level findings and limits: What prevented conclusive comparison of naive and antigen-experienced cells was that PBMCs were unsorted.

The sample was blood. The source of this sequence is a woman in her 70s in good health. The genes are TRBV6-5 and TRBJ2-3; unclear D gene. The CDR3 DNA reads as TGTGCCAGCAGTTACGTTTATTCTAGCACAGATACGCAGTATTTT. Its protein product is CASSYVYSSTDTQYF.